This TCR beta chain was identified during a study of a mutant IDH1 vaccine in newly diagnosed glioma. For the study at large: Most patients had radiochemotherapy with temozolomide before enrollment; others had one alone. Overall study findings and caveats: Seemingly, pseudoprogression had no relation to changes in the top peripheral T cell clonotypes. Immune responses induced by the vaccine were seen in around 92% of patients, spanning multiple MHC alleles.

Time point: baseline, week 1 (first vaccination visit). Treatment specified: pre-vaccination baseline after standard-of-care therapy. Measured with immunoSEQ multiplex PCR; TCRdb has only the in-frame clones, and not every one. The sample records 30,000 or so clones, roughly nine tenths being singletons. CDR1 SNHLY and CDR2 FYNNEI come from the germline V gene. This CDR3 is 14 amino acids long. The J segment lost 1 base and the V segment lost 6 bases, leaving 4 bases of the junction unmatched. With regard to this clone: Its antigen is unknown.

The receptor was derived from a woman between 40 and 55 years old with glioma. The chain combines TRBV2 with TRBJ1-1; 8 bases align to TRBD1. This specimen consisted of PBMCs, obtained from a glioma patient treated with radiotherapy, temozolomide or both. The CDR3 sequence: CASSLQGENTEAFF. CDR3 DNA: TGTGCCAGCAGCCTACAGGGGGAGAACACTGAAGCTTTCTTT.